This TCR beta chain comes out of a study of T cell repertoires in ileal Crohn's disease. Included were adult ileal or ileocolonic Crohn's patients indicated for ileocolonic resection. Study-wide points: Clonality above 26.8% at surgery always came with endoscopic recurrence.

A word on this clone: Its antigen is not known.

Libraries were prepared by immunoSEQ multiplex PCR; TCRdb keeps only in-frame clonotypes and omits some of them. This sample has roughly 30,000 clones, with about 80% found just once. Trimming pared 0 bases from V and 5 bases from J, leaving 16 bases between. Germline V gene lookup returns CDR1 LGHNA and CDR2 YSLEER. The length of the CDR3 is 16 residues. The material sequenced was ileal tissue. This receptor was identified in an adult with Crohn's disease. V gene TRBV4-3 combines with J gene TRBJ2-5; D is possibly TRBD2 (7 bases). CDR3 in DNA: TGCGCCAGCAGCCAAGACGTGGGGGGGCCCAGGGAGACCCAGTACTTC. Amino acid sequence: CASSQDVGGPRETQYF.